These 10 T cell receptor beta chains originate from one sample sequenced in a study of blood T cells in healthy people across ages. The use of a sample-barcoded 5' primer and a J-beta primer mix characterized a second PCR of about 7 to 12 cycles. MiXCR was run by TCRdb on the 5' RACE reads, yielding one entry per CDR3 protein. The repertoire includes 800,000 or so distinct CDR3 sequences, roughly 60% of them detected once, and 25% to 35% sits in the top ten. The sample taken for sequencing was blood. Source of these receptors: a man aged 25 to 45 in good health.

The chain couples TRBV9 to TRBJ1-2; 8 positions match TRBD1. The trim removed 0 bases at V and 1 base at J, leaving 8 bases unmatched. The CDR3 runs 17 residues. Per the germline V gene, CDR1 is SGDLS and CDR2 is YYNGEE. CDR3: CASSVGRGQGYNYGYTF. The CDR3 coding sequence is TGTGCCAGCAGCGTAGGACGTGGACAGGGCTATAACTATGGCTACACCTTC.

V usage is TRBV29-1 and J usage is TRBJ2-2; possibly TRBD1 for D (5 bases). Germline lookup yields CDR1 SQVTM and CDR2 ANQGSEA. Deletions cut 6 bases from V and 0 bases from J, with 8 bases between. This CDR3 spans 13 amino acids. DNA for the CDR3: TGCAGCGTCGGACAAGCGAACACCGGGGAGCTGTTTTTT. Its protein is CSVGQANTGELFF.

Concerning this clonotype itself: Sequence at one end of the junction differs from germline and may be a read error. The V call is TRBV25-1, the J call TRBJ1-2; TRBD1 might be the D (5 bases). CDR1 MGHDK and CDR2 SYGVNS come from the germline V gene. This CDR3 region has 12 residues. CDR3 sequence reads: CASRRGGSGFTF. The CDR3 DNA follows: TGTGCCAGCAGGCGGGGGGGATCTGGCTTCACCTTC.

This clonotype was picked up a small number of times. Here the CDR3 reads CSVEADTQYF. The CDR3 DNA follows: TGCAGCGTTGAAGCAGATACGCAGTATTTT. J is TRBJ2-3 and V is TRBV29-1, with no clear D. The CDR3 covers 10 residues. V lost 1 base to trimming and J lost 4 bases, with 0 bases between them. Germline CDR1 and CDR2: SQVTM and ANQGSEA.

The rearrangement links TRBV6-2 or TRBV6-3 to TRBJ1-2, with 7 bases identical to TRBD1. The ends lost 3 bases at V and 4 bases at J; junction bases unmatched: 8. Germline V gene data show CDR1 as MNHEY and CDR2 as SVGEGT. The CDR3 loop spans 15 amino acids. The CDR3 sequence is CASSYSGTVSYGYTF. CDR3 bases: TGTGCCAGCAGTTATTCCGGGACAGTTAGCTATGGCTACACCTTC.

This clonotype has more than one count but fewer than ten. This rearrangement joins TRBV6-6 to TRBJ2-5; D tentatively reads TRBD1 or TRBD2 (5 bases each). The CDR3 length is 15 residues. Trimming removed 6 bases at V and 2 bases at J, with 16 bases between. Per germline, CDR1 MNHNY and CDR2 SVGAGI (reference sequence). The CDR3 DNA reads TGTGCCAGCAGACTCCTCCGGGACCTTCAAGAGACCCAGTACTTC. Residues: CASRLLRDLQETQYF.

The CDR3 nucleotides read TGTGCCAGCGTGGGAGGAGGGGACACTGAAGCTTTCTTT. Translating gives CASVGGGDTEAFF. The chain couples TRBV25-1 to TRBJ1-1; D is possibly TRBD1 (5 bases). The CDR3 contains 13 residues. V lost 8 bases, J lost 3 bases, and 13 bases lay in between. Germline loops: CDR1 MGHDK, CDR2 SYGVNS. The full variable domain, with the rest looked up from reference TRBV25-1 and TRBJ1-1, is EADIYQTPRYLVIGTGKKITLECSQTMGHDKMYWYQQDPGMELHLIHYSYGVNSTEKGDLSSESTVSRIRTEHFPLTLESARPSHTSQYLCASVGGGDTEAFFGQGTRLTVV.

This chain joins TRBV9 and TRBJ1-2, with D possibly being TRBD1 (5 bases). The CDR3 totals 14 residues. V lost 0 bases and J 4 bases, leaving 10 bases between the germline ends. CDR1 is SGDLS, CDR2 YYNGEE, per germline. In DNA form, the CDR3 reads TGTGCCAGCAGCGTAGATGGGGGAGGCTATGGCTACACCTTC. Translating it yields CASSVDGGGYGYTF.

About this clonotype itself: A single base separates this from a much larger clone, so it may be a read error. The V gene is TRBV20-1, the J gene TRBJ2-1, with 7 bases matching TRBD2. This CDR3 has 14 amino acids. In germline, CDR1 is DFQATT, CDR2 SNEGSKA (reference sequence). The V segment lost 8 bases and the J segment 13 bases; nucleotides outside the gene matches: 20. This CDR3 is CSLGRGNFAETQFF. The CDR3 DNA is TGCAGTTTAGGGCGGGGGAACTTCGCGGAGACCCAGTTCTTC.

The chain couples TRBV6-2 or TRBV6-3 to TRBJ2-7; the match to TRBD1 covers 8 bases. Per germline, CDR1 MNHEY and CDR2 SVGEGT. Germline trimming cut 3 bases from V and 2 bases from J; bases unmatched to any gene: 9. The CDR3 is 16 residues long. CDR3 in amino acids: CASSYVGQVGTYEQYF. The CDR3 DNA sequence: TGTGCCAGCAGTTATGTGGGACAGGTGGGAACCTACGAGCAGTACTTC.